This T cell receptor (beta chain) emerged from a study of blood T cell repertoires in COVID-19 (dated by TCRdb to about 2020). Concerning the study at large: Samples covering the acute and convalescent phases of COVID-19 were provided by collaborators in the United States, Italy and Spain. Where available, HLA class I and class II types were taken from metadata supplied by the sample provider and were not determined by assay-based typing. The samples were drawn from the first 160 participants of the ongoing ImmuneRACE study and from 1,254 subjects provided by 6 global collaborators. The repertoires were released in a freely available public database meant as a resource for research on the immune response to SARS-CoV-2. Sample metadata almost always included a de-identified subject ID, COVID-19 status, age in years and sex. The prospective study material was composed of cDNA or gDNA derived from T cells, B-cell-depleted T cells, or PBMCs. Deeply sampled blood TCRbeta repertoires from subjects exposed to, actively infected with, or recovered from COVID-19 were included in the dataset.

TCRbeta CDR3 regions were amplified from genomic DNA using the immunoSEQ Assay, a bias-controlled multiplex PCR. The authors' analysis ran thus. Nucleated cell counts per sample were estimated from amplification of reference gene primers within the assay. Sequence reads were collapsed and filtered to measure the absolute abundance of every unique TCRbeta CDR3 rearrangement. For each sample, productive Simpson clonality was calculated by taking the square root of Simpson's diversity index across productive rearrangements. As stored in TCRdb, this immuneACCESS dataset retains in-frame rearrangements with V and J assigned. A fraction of the clones does not appear; measured against another copy, unresolved V genes explain less than half of the discrepancy, and the remainder lacks a known reason. V, J and clone size are taken as reported in that table, and D and trimming were inferred from the DNA itself. This sample lists just over 650,000 clones; around 89% were detected once. The leading ten clones occupy roughly 0.25% of the sample.

Overall study results and their limits: The amount of clinical and demographic metadata varied by source and participant and was provided uncurated.

With regard to this clone: Its antigen is not yet known. Within one base of it there is no much larger clone, and no base qualities were kept.

Whole blood was collected in K2EDTA tubes by collaborating institutions according to the institutions' own protocols. For TCRbeta analysis, collaborators shipped samples in one of three forms: frozen whole blood, isolated PBMCs, or DNA extracted from either of those sample types. The CDR3, from cysteine to phenylalanine, totals 15 residues. Solely the CDR3 DNA is kept, with 45 bases framed from the first base. V loses 6 bases at its end and J loses 0 bases; junction bases beyond the gene matches: 2. CDR1 and CDR2 are drawn from the germline V gene: MNHEY, SVGAGI. This clonotype was sampled from a young woman with acute or convalescent COVID-19. Sequenced: peripheral blood. The V gene is TRBV6-5 and the J gene is TRBJ2-6; 7 central bases correspond to TRBD1. The nucleotide sequence is given as TGTGCCAGCAGATACAGGGGCTCTGGGGCCAACGTCCTGACTTTC. This sequence encodes CASRYRGSGANVLTF.